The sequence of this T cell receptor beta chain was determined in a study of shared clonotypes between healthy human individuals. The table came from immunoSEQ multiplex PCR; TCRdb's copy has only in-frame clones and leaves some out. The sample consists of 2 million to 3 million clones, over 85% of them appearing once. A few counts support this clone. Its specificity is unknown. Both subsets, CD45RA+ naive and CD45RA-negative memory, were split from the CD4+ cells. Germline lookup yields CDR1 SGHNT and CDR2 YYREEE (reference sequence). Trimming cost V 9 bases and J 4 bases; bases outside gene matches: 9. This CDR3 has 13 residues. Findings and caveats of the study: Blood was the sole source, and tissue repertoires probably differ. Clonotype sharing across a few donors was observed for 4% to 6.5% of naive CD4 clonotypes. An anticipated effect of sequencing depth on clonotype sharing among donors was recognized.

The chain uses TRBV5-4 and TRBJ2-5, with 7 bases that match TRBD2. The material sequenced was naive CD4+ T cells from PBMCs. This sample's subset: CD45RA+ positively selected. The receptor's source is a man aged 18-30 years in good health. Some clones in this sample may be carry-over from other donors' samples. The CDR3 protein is CATTPGGVETQYF. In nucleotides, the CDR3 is TGTGCCACCACCCCGGGGGGAGTAGAGACCCAGTACTTC.